This T cell receptor (beta chain) is drawn from a study of T cells in Graves' hyperthyroidism and ophthalmopathy. Between the trimmed V and J ends, which lost 2 bases and 2 bases, there was a span of 13 bases. Looked up from germline, CDR1 is MDHEN and CDR2 is SYDVKM. The CDR3 has 16 amino acids. There are many counts of this clonotype. The antigen is undetermined. Using RNA transcripts as the source, TCR beta CDR3 regions were amplified. Researchers ran a first-round RT-PCR on the TCR CDR3 using the HTBI primer set. TCRdb re-called the multiplex PCR reads with MiXCR, one entry per CDR3 protein. The table includes fewer than 650,000 distinct CDR3 sequences, about 15% detected once. Whole-study findings and limits: Median prediction lead before ophthalmopathy onset was around 7 months with the model. Also found in blood were most expanded thyroid clonotypes above 0.001.

The sample comprised blood. This clonotype originated in a woman aged 25-40 years with Graves' hyperthyroidism that later progressed to Graves' ophthalmopathy. V usage is TRBV28 and J usage is TRBJ1-5, with a weak D call TRBD1 (5 bases). CDR3: CASSLHQGEGNQPQHF. The CDR3 bases are TGTGCCAGCAGTTTACATCAGGGAGAAGGCAATCAGCCCCAGCATTTT.